One and the same sample provided the 10 T cell receptor beta chains below, sequenced in a study of T cell responses to AZD1222 COVID-19 vaccine. Generated by immunoSEQ multiplex PCR, the TCRdb table keeps only in-frame clones and is missing some. The sample includes approximately 150,000 clones, 88% of them seen just once. Sample: peripheral blood, taken on day 0 of MenACWY control vaccination. Receptor source: an adult in good health.

The chain couples TRBV2 to TRBJ1-1; no clear D. This CDR3 comprises 13 residues. V lost 2 bases and J 0 bases, leaving 4 bases between the germline ends. Germline-derived CDR1 and CDR2 are SNHLY and FYNNEI. CDR3 DNA: TGTGCCAGCAGTGAATTGGTGAACACTGAAGCTTTCTTT. Residues: CASSELVNTEAFF.

The rearrangement uses TRBV9 and TRBJ2-3, with a possible D match to TRBD1 (5 bases). This CDR3 contains 14 residues. Trimming pared 3 bases from V and 4 bases from J, leaving 12 bases between. Germline CDR1 SGDLS, CDR2 YYNGEE. CDR3 DNA: TGTGCCAGCAGCGCCCAGGTGGGGCCAGATACGCAGTATTTT. Its translation: CASSAQVGPDTQYF. The whole variable domain, remainder taken from reference TRBV9 and TRBJ2-3, is DSGVTQTPKHLITATGQRVTLRCSPRSGDLSVYWYQQSLDQGLQFLIQYYNGEERAKGNILERFSAQQFPDLHSELNLSSLELGDSALYFCASSAQVGPDTQYFGPGTRLTVL.

This clone was counted a few times. This rearrangement joins TRBV11-3 to TRBJ2-7, with 7 bases identical to TRBD2. Germline V gene data show CDR1 as SGHNT and CDR2 as YENEEA. This CDR3 has 16 amino acids. V shed 2 bases, J shed 3 bases, and the junction held 10 bases outside the gene matches. CDR3 amino acids: CASSLYMAGVDYEQYF. DNA of the CDR3: TGTGCCAGCAGCTTATATATGGCGGGAGTCGACTACGAGCAGTACTTC.

The chain joins TRBV29-1 to TRBJ2-1; the D is unclear. The V end was cut by 7 bases, the J end by 6 bases, with 19 bases between. The V gene's germline CDR1 is SQVTM and CDR2 ANQGSEA. The CDR3 has 14 residues. DNA of the CDR3: TGCAGCGCCCAGAGGCAGGAAATCAGCAATGAGCAGTTCTTC. Amino acid sequence: CSAQRQEISNEQFF.

V usage is TRBV7-3 and J usage is TRBJ2-1, with 9 positions matching TRBD1. CDR1 SGHTA and CDR2 FQGTGA come from the germline V gene. Germline trimming cut 3 bases from V and 5 bases from J; bases unmatched to any gene: 5. This CDR3 is 15 amino acids long. The CDR3 DNA reads TGTGCCAGCAGCTTTGGACAGGGGCCGAACAATGAGCAGTTCTTC. Protein sequence: CASSFGQGPNNEQFF.

The chain recombines TRBV3-1 (or the pseudogene TRBV3-2) with TRBJ2-7, with unresolved D. CDR3 length: 12 amino acids. Germline values: CDR1 LGHDT, CDR2 YNNKEL (reference sequence). V was cut by 0 bases and J by 6 bases, with 6 bases left in between. CDR3 sequence: CASSQDLGEQYF. In DNA form, the CDR3 reads TGTGCCAGCAGCCAAGATTTAGGCGAGCAGTACTTC.

The J gene is TRBJ1-1, the V gene TRBV30, with D maybe TRBD1 (5 bases). Per germline, CDR1 GTSNPN and CDR2 SVGIG (reference sequence). Trimming removed 4 bases from V and 7 bases from J, with 10 bases in between. CDR3 length: 11 residues. CDR3 in amino acids: CAWTRGGEAFF. Here the CDR3 DNA reads TGTGCCTGGACCCGGGGGGGTGAAGCTTTCTTT.

The chain uses TRBV9 and TRBJ1-5; 7 bases fit TRBD1. This CDR3 contains 14 residues. V lost 3 bases to trimming and J lost 2 bases; unmatched junction nucleotides: 2. Per germline, CDR1 SGDLS and CDR2 YYNGEE. The CDR3 sequence is CASSEGTGNQPQHF. CDR3 DNA sequence: TGTGCCAGCAGCGAAGGGACAGGCAATCAGCCCCAGCATTTT.

The genes are TRBV5-1 and TRBJ2-3; 13 nucleotides agree with TRBD2. Per the germline V gene, CDR1 is SGHRS and CDR2 is YFSETQ. V was clipped by 4 bases and J by 5 bases; unmatched bases: 13. This CDR3 has 18 amino acids. CDR3 nucleotides: TGCGCCAGCAGCCTCGGACTAGCGGGAGCGAGAGGAGTAGATACGCAGTATTTT. Translation: CASSLGLAGARGVDTQYF.

This chain links TRBV2 with TRBJ2-3; 9 nucleotides align to TRBD1. This CDR3 is built from 14 residues. Trimming removed 6 bases from V and 3 bases from J; junction bases left unmatched: 4. From germline, CDR1 is SNHLY and CDR2 FYNNEI. For the CDR3, the DNA is TGTGCCAGCAGCGGGACAGGGAAAACAGATACGCAGTATTTT. It translates to CASSGTGKTDTQYF.